The 8 T cell receptor beta chains listed next were all sequenced from one sample in a study of CD8 T cells in Susac syndrome. Random-hexamer reverse transcription was applied to about 0.5 to 1 ug RNA. TCRdb re-called the immunoSEQ multiplex PCR reads through MiXCR, storing one row per CDR3 protein. The repertoire has roughly 400,000 distinct CDR3 sequences, approximately 85% of them found once; the top ten carry about 0.12%. The sample consisted of CD8+ T cells from PBMCs. All receptors come from a human donor with multiple sclerosis.

V usage is TRBV20-1 and J usage is TRBJ2-7; 11 nucleotides line up with TRBD1. Trimming cost V 5 bases and J 2 bases; bases outside gene matches: 5. There are 14 residues in the CDR3. Per germline, CDR1 DFQATT and CDR2 SNEGSKA (reference sequence). CDR3 in amino acids: CSAPGTGGTYEQYF. The DNA of the CDR3 is TGCAGTGCTCCCGGGACAGGGGGTACCTACGAGCAGTACTTC.

The chain couples TRBV28 to TRBJ2-4; D possibly corresponds to TRBD2 (5 bases). Trimming stripped 8 bases from V and 0 bases from J, with 20 bases between. In germline, CDR1 is MDHEN, CDR2 SYDVKM. The CDR3 is 17 residues long. CDR3 region: CASQHPAFGVAKNIQYF. For the CDR3, the DNA is TGTGCCAGCCAACATCCCGCTTTCGGGGTAGCCAAAAACATTCAGTACTTC.

The chain uses TRBV7-9 and TRBJ2-3; D might be TRBD2 (6 bases). In germline, CDR1 is SEHNR, CDR2 FQNEAQ (reference sequence). CDR3 length equals 18 residues. Trimming pared 1 base from V and 0 bases from J, leaving 17 bases between. In nucleotides, the CDR3 is TGTGCCAGCAGCTTAGGGTCGCGGTGGGGGGAGAGCACAGATACGCAGTATTTT. Its translation is CASSLGSRWGESTDTQYF. The variable domain in full, with the rest retrieved from reference TRBV7-9 and TRBJ2-3, is DTGVSQNPRHKITKRGQNVTFRCDPISEHNRLYWYRQTLGQGPEFLTYFQNEAQLEKSRLLSDRFSAERPKGSFSTLEIQRTEQGDSAMYLCASSLGSRWGESTDTQYFGPGTRLTVL.

This rearrangement joins TRBV5-5 to TRBJ2-7; 9 bases map to TRBD1. V lost 4 bases, J lost 6 bases, and 11 bases stayed unmatched. Germline CDR1 is SGHKS and CDR2 is YYEKEE (reference sequence). This CDR3 comprises 15 residues. For the CDR3, the DNA is TGTGCCAGCAGCCCCCTAGGGACAGGGAAGGGCGAGCAGTACTTC. It translates to CASSPLGTGKGEQYF. The whole variable domain, filled in from reference TRBV5-5 and TRBJ2-7, reads DAGVTQSPTHLIKTRGQQVTLRCSPISGHKSVSWYQQVLGQGPQFIFQYYEKEERGRGNFPDRFSARQFPNYSSELNVNALLLGDSALYLCASSPLGTGKGEQYFGPGTRLTVT.

This clonotype was seen just once. This chain connects TRBV5-1 to TRBJ1-6; TRBD1 matches 7 bases. V lost 0 bases and J lost 9; bases outside the gene matches: 9. The germline V gene encodes CDR1 SGHRS and CDR2 YFSETQ. This CDR3 is built from 16 residues. The DNA for the CDR3 is TGCGCCAGCAGCTTGGACTTCGACAGGGTACGTTCACCCCTCCACTTT. Protein: CASSLDFDRVRSPLHF.

The chain combines TRBV19 with TRBJ1-1, with 7 bases aligning to TRBD1. The CDR3 consists of 15 residues. The germline V gene encodes CDR1 LNHDA and CDR2 SQIVND (reference sequence). V lost 7 bases and J lost 6; bases outside the gene matches: 14. The chain's CDR3 is CASKQGNALWAEAFF. CDR3 sequence (DNA): TGTGCCAGTAAACAGGGGAATGCCCTGTGGGCTGAAGCTTTCTTT.

There are a few counts of this clonotype. The rearrangement uses TRBV5-1 and TRBJ2-7, with D maybe TRBD2 (5 bases). CDR3 length: 15 residues. V was clipped by 4 bases and J by 3 bases, with 17 bases between them. CDR1 SGHRS and CDR2 YFSETQ come from the germline V gene. The CDR3 bases are TGCGCCAGCAGCCCCCGGGGAGTCTTTCGCTACGAGCAGTACTTC. It codes for CASSPRGVFRYEQYF.

In this sample, this clonotype turned up a few times. The rearrangement joins TRBV30 to TRBJ2-1, with D perhaps TRBD2 (7 bases). This CDR3 is 15 amino acids long. Trimming removed 5 bases at V and 8 bases at J, with 22 bases between. The germline gives CDR1 GTSNPN, CDR2 SVGIG (reference sequence). In DNA, the CDR3 is TGTGCCTGGGAAGGGGGGCGGGAGTATGCGGATGAGCAGTTCTTC. It is translated as CAWEGGREYADEQFF.